This T cell receptor (beta chain) originates from a study of blood T cell repertoires in COVID-19. Whole-study context: The origin of the acute and convalescent COVID-19 samples was the United States, Italy and Spain. Nucleic acid was either cDNA or gDNA, and it came from T cells, B-cell-depleted T cells, or PBMCs.

Under the authors' procedure: Reference gene primer amplification in the assay estimated nucleated cell counts. TCRdb's copy holds only in-frame clones and misses some; the assay was immunoSEQ multiplex PCR. V, J and clone size are those of that table, while D and trimming were read from the DNA. The sample lists some 290,000 clones; about 86% were seen once. This clone appeared a few times. Germline CDR1 reads SGHKS; CDR2 reads YYEKEE (reference sequence). The V end was cut by 5 bases, the J end by 1 base, with 13 bases between. The CDR3 runs to 15 residues. The chain is built from TRBV5-5 and TRBJ1-3; D uncertain. Sequencing used peripheral blood. The sequence was obtained from a woman aged 55 to 70 with active or convalescent COVID-19. The CDR3 DNA sequence: TGTGCCAGCAGTACCCAAGGGAGATCTGGAAACACCATATATTTT. Its translation: CASSTQGRSGNTIYF.